This TCR beta chain originates from a study of shared clonotypes between healthy human individuals. Produced via immunoSEQ multiplex PCR; TCRdb's table is partial and in-frame only. The sample lists about 380,000 clones; about 96% were seen once. V lost 2 bases to trimming and J lost 3 bases, with 8 bases between them. The V gene's germline CDR1 is SEHNR and CDR2 FQNEAQ (reference sequence). The CDR3 is 13 residues long. The TCR originated in a man aged 25-45 years in good health. J is TRBJ2-7 and V is TRBV7-9; D uncertain. The sequenced sample consisted of memory CD8+ T cells sorted from blood. Stated subset: CD45RO+ cells pooled with CCR7-negative TemRA cells. The CDR3 DNA reads as TGTGCCAGCAGCTTAAAGCAGGTCTACGAGCAGTACTTC. Translated: CASSLKQVYEQYF.